This T cell receptor (beta chain) was identified during a study of T cell responses to AZD1222 COVID-19 vaccine. In the case of this clone: The antigen is not known.

Study-level findings and limits: Regions 160-218 and 743-854 dominated among vaccine-associated CD4 TCRs spanning spike. Donor demographics were predominantly white British with a female majority; clonal diversity may be underestimated.

Produced via immunoSEQ multiplex PCR; TCRdb's table is partial and in-frame only. This table holds about 66,000 clones, more than 85% found once. CDR3 size: 11 residues. Trimming stripped 3 bases from V and 5 bases from J, with 4 bases between. The germline V gene has CDR1 SGHNT and CDR2 YENEEA. The V call is TRBV11-3, the J call TRBJ2-5; D unclear. The sequencing used peripheral blood, collected on day 0 of AZD1222 vaccination. This TCR was sampled from an adult in good health. The CDR3 DNA is TGTGCCAGCAGCTTTCGGGAGACCCAGTACTTC. This translates into CASSFRETQYF.